This paragraph reports one T cell receptor (beta chain). Its antigen remains unknown. The sample originates from a study of memory B cells and T cells in multiple sclerosis. The V end lost 5 bases, the J end lost 2 bases, and 6 bases lay between the germline ends. The CDR3 has 12 amino acids. CDR1 is SEHNR and CDR2 is FQNEAQ in the germline V gene (reference sequence). Study-level points and caveats: Shared clonotype counts depended on differing compartment clone-set sizes and were normalized.

Measured with immunoSEQ multiplex PCR; TCRdb has only the in-frame clones, and not every one. Found here are 32,000 or so clones, more than 75% of them singletons; the top ten hold less than 3.5%. Separate sequencing covered autoproliferating (CFSE-dim) and non-proliferating (CFSE-high) T cells from stimulus-free culture. Pooled replicate wells came from 50 million to 60 million CFSE-labeled PBMCs cultured around seven days without stimulus. Material: PBMCs from blood kept in culture. The V call is TRBV7-9, the J call TRBJ1-1; no clear D. The TCR was taken from a human donor with multiple sclerosis. CDR3 nucleotide sequence: TGTGCCAGCAGCCGGACCAACACTGAAGCTTTCTTT. Protein product: CASSRTNTEAFF.